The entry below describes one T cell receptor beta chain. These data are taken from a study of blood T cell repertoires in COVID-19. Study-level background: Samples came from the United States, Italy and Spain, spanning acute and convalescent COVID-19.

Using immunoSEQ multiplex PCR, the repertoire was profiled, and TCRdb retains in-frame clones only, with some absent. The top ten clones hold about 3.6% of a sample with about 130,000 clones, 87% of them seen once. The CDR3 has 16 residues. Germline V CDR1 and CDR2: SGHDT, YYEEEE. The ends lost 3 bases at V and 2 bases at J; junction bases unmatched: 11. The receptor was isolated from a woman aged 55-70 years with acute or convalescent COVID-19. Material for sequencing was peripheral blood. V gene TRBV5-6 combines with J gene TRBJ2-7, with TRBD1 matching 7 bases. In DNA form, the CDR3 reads TGTGCCAGCAGCTCTCTCCTTTGGACAGGTACCTACGAGCAGTACGTC. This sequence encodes CASSSLLWTGTYEQYV.